This is a list of T cell receptor beta chains from one sample in a study of CD8+ T cells in alopecia areata. TCRdb's copy holds only in-frame clones and misses some; the assay was immunoSEQ multiplex PCR. Of approximately 150,000 clones in the sample, 55% were seen once. Sequencing input: CD4+ T cells sorted from blood. Every receptor here comes from a human donor in good health. The CDR3 runs from the conserved cysteine through the conserved F or W. Clone size is not always given. Where it is, it says once, few, many or a class for expanded clones.

V: TRBV30; J: TRBJ2-3; size: once; CDR3: CAWSVQGTLHF
V: TRBV27; J: TRBJ2-6; size: -; CDR3: CASRQGASGANVLTF
V: TRBV6-5; J: TRBJ2-7; size: few; CDR3: CASSYSNSYEQYF
V: TRBV6-5; J: TRBJ2-7; size: few; CDR3: CASSYRETYEQYF
V: TRBV11-2; J: TRBJ1-1; size: few; CDR3: CASSTQGTLHTEAFF
V: TRBV29-1; J: TRBJ2-5; size: -; CDR3: CSVESNFQETQYF
V: TRBV6-1; J: TRBJ2-6; size: few; CDR3: CASSEERRNSGANVLTF
V: TRBV5-1; J: TRBJ2-7; size: -; CDR3: CASSPVVEEQYF
V: TRBV30; J: TRBJ1-5; size: -; CDR3: CAWSVPVGNQPQHF
V: TRBV29-1; J: TRBJ2-5; size: -; CDR3: CSVDAAREETQYF
V: TRBV29-1; J: TRBJ2-5; size: few; CDR3: CSVEFLSEKQETQYF
V: TRBV18; J: TRBJ1-1; size: -; CDR3: CASSGTGGTEAFF
V: TRBV4-1; J: TRBJ1-1; size: -; CDR3: CASSPQGDTEAFF
V: TRBV2; J: TRBJ2-7; size: -; CDR3: CASREQGPLSSYEQYF
V: TRBV7-9; J: TRBJ2-1; size: -; CDR3: CASSLALLVSDEQFF
V: TRBV28; J: TRBJ2-7; size: few; CDR3: CASSLQYEQYF
V: TRBV29-1; J: TRBJ2-7; size: -; CDR3: CSVDLDSGYEQYF
V: TRBV5-4; J: TRBJ2-5; size: -; CDR3: CASSIKETQYF
V: TRBV5-1; J: TRBJ2-1; size: -; CDR3: CASSLEGREQFF
V: TRBV9; J: TRBJ2-3; size: -; CDR3: CASSVADQRDTQYF
V: TRBV5-1; J: TRBJ2-7; size: many; CDR3: CASSPGTYYEGYF
V: TRBV29-1; J: TRBJ2-1; size: once; CDR3: CSVRQGASNEQFF
V: TRBV7-2; J: TRBJ2-1; size: -; CDR3: CASSYWKGNEQFF
V: TRBV5-6; J: TRBJ2-1; size: -; CDR3: CASSFQSQVVNEQFF
V: TRBV18; J: TRBJ1-5; size: -; CDR3: CASSQGWPGSNQPQHF
V: TRBV5-1; J: TRBJ1-5; size: -; CDR3: CASSLDGGRGQPQHF
V: TRBV7-9; J: TRBJ2-1; size: -; CDR3: CASSRTGTSGYNEQFF
V: TRBV29-1; J: TRBJ1-1; size: -; CDR3: CSVRWGTDDTEAFF
V: TRBV2; J: TRBJ2-2; size: -; CDR3: CASSRELGTGELFF
V: TRBV7-2; J: TRBJ2-3; size: -; CDR3: CASSLGGTDTQYF
V: TRBV18; J: TRBJ1-1; size: few; CDR3: CASSIGPTDTAFF
V: TRBV29-1; J: TRBJ1-3; size: -; CDR3: CSVEDGDTIYF
V: TRBV30; J: TRBJ2-1; size: -; CDR3: CAWSALAGGPGEQFF
V: TRBV29-1; J: TRBJ2-5; size: -; CDR3: CSVEREETQYF
V: TRBV5-4; J: TRBJ2-3; size: once; CDR3: CASREGQGARSGLSTDTQYF